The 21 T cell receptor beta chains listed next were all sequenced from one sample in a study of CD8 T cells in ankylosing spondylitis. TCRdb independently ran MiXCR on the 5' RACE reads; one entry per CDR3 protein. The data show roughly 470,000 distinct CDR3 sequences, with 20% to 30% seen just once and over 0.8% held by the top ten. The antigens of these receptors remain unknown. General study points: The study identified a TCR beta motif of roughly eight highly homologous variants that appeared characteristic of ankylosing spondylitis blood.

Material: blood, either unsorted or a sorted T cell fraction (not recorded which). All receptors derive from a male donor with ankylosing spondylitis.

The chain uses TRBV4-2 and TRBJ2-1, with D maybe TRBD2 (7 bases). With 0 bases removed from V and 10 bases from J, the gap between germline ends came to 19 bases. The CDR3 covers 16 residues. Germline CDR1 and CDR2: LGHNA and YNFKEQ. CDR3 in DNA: TGTGCCAGCAGCCAAGATAGGGGGGAGGGCCGCAGCGAGCAGTTCTTC. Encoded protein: CASSQDRGEGRSEQFF.

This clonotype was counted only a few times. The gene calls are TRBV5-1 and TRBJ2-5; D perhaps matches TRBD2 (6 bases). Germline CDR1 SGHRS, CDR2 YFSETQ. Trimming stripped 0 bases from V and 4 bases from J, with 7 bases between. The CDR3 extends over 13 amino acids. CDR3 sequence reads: CASSLGSGETQYF. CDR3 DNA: TGCGCCAGCAGCTTGGGTAGCGGAGAGACCCAGTACTTC.

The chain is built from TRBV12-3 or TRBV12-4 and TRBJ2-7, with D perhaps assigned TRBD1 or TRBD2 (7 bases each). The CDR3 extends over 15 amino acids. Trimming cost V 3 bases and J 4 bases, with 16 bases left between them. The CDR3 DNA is TGTGCCAGCAGTTTGGAGGGAGGGGGCGGGTACGAGCAGTACTTC. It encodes CASSLEGGGGYEQYF.

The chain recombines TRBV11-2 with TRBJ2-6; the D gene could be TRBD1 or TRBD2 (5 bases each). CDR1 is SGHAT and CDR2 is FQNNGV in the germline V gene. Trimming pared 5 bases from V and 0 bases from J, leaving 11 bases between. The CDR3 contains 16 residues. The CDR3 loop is CASSPGPSSGANVLTF. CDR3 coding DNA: TGTGCCAGCAGCCCGGGACCTAGCTCTGGGGCCAACGTCCTGACTTTC.

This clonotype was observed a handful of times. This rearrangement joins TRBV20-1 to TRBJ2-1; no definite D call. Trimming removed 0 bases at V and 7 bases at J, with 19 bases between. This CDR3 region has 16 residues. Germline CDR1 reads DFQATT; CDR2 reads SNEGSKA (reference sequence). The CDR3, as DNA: TGCAGTGCTAGAGATACGGGCGGTAGGAGCTTTAATGAGCAGTTCTTC. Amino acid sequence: CSARDTGGRSFNEQFF.

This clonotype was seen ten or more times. CDR3: CAIALGTGGRYNEQFF. For the CDR3, the DNA is TGTGCCATCGCTCTTGGGACAGGGGGCCGGTACAATGAGCAGTTCTTC. J is TRBJ2-1 and V is TRBV10-3; 12 bases are shared with TRBD1. V lost 8 bases and J lost 4; bases outside the gene matches: 9. This CDR3 comprises 16 residues. From germline, CDR1 is ENHRY and CDR2 SYGVKD.

CDR3 sequence reads: CAISETGTGVFYGYTF. DNA of the CDR3: TGTGCCATCAGCGAAACCGGGACAGGGGTGTTCTATGGCTACACCTTC. The chain is built from TRBV10-3 and TRBJ1-2, with TRBD1 matching 10 bases. In germline, CDR1 is ENHRY, CDR2 SYGVKD. With 6 bases clipped from V and 4 bases from J, the junction kept 11 bases outside the gene matches. There are 16 residues in the CDR3.

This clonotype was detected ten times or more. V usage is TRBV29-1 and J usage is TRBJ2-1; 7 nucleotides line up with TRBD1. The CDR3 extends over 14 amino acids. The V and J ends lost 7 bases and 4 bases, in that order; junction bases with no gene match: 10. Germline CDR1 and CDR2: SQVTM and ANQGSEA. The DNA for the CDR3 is TGCAGCGCCAGACGTGACAGGGAGTACAATGAGCAGTTCTTC. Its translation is CSARRDREYNEQFF.

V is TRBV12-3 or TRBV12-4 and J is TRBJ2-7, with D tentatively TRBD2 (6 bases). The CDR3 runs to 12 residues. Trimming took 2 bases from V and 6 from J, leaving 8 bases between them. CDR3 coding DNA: TGTGCCAGCAGTTTATCGGAGGGCGAGCAGTACTTC. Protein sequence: CASSLSEGEQYF.

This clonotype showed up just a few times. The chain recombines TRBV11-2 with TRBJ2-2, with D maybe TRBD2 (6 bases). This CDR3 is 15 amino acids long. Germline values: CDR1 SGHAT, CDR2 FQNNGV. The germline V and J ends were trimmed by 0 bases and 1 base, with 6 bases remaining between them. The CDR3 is CASSLDSGNTGELFF. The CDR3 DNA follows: TGTGCCAGCAGCTTAGATAGCGGGAACACCGGGGAGCTGTTTTTT.

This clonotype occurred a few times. The CDR3 sequence is CASSSTRYPMVRMETQYF. CDR3 bases: TGTGCCAGCAGCTCCACTAGGTACCCCATGGTTCGCATGGAGACCCAGTACTTC. V usage is TRBV11-2 and J usage is TRBJ2-5; possibly TRBD2 for D (5 bases). Germline CDR1 and CDR2: SGHAT and FQNNGV. V lost 4 bases, J lost 5 bases, and 26 bases lay in between. The CDR3 covers 18 residues.

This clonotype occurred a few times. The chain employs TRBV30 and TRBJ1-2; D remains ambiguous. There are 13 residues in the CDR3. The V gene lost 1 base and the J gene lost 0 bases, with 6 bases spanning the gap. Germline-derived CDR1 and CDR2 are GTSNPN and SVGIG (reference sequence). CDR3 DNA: TGTGCCTGGAGTGCCGGAGCTAACTATGGCTACACCTTC. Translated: CAWSAGANYGYTF.

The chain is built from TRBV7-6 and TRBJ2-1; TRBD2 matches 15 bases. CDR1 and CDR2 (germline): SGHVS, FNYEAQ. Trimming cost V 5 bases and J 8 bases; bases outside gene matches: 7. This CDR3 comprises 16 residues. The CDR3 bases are TGTGCCAGCAGCCAGGGACTAGCGGGAGGCCGGGATGAGCAGTTCTTC. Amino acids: CASSQGLAGGRDEQFF.

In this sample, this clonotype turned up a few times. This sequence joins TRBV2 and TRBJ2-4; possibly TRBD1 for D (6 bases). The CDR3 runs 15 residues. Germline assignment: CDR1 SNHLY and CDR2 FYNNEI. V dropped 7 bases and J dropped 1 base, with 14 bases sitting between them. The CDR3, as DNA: TGTGCCAGCACTCCCAGGGGAGCGGCCAAAAACATTCAGTACTTC. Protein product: CASTPRGAAKNIQYF.

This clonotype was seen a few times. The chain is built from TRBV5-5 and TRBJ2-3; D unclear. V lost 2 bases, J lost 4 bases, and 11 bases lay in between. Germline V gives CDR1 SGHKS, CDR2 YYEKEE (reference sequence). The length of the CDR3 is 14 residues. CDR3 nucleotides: TGTGCCAGCAGCTTTGCCCCAATCTCAGATACGCAGTATTTT. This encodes CASSFAPISDTQYF.

This CDR3 is CASSATTTGSRTQYF. The CDR3 nucleotides read TGTGCCAGCAGCGCCACAACTACCGGGAGTAGGACCCAGTACTTC. This chain joins TRBV7-8 and TRBJ2-5; D might be TRBD2 (6 bases). Germline CDR1 SGHVS, CDR2 FQNEAQ. This CDR3 is built from 15 residues. V was shortened by 5 bases and J by 7 bases, with 20 bases between the two germline ends.

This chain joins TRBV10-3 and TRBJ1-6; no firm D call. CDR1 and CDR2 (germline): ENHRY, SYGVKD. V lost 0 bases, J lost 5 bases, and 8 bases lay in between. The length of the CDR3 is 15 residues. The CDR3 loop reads CAISESAGDNSPLHF. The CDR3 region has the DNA TGTGCCATCAGTGAGTCGGCTGGAGATAATTCACCCCTCCACTTT.

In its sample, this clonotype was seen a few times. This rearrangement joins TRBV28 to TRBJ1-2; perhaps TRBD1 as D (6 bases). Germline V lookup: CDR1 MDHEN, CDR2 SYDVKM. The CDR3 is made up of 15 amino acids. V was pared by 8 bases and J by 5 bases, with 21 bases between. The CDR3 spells CASLSGITGTYGYTF. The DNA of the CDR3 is TGTGCCAGCCTCTCGGGAATAACAGGGACTTATGGCTACACCTTC.

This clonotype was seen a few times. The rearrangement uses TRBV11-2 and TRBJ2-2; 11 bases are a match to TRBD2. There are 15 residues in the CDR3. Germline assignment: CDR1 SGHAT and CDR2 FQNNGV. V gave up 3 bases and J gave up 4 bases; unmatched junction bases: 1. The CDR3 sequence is CASSLGLAVTGELFF. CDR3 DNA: TGTGCCAGCAGCTTGGGACTAGCGGTCACCGGGGAGCTGTTTTTT.

CDR3 nucleotide sequence: TGCAGTGCTAGGAGTAGCGGGAGTCAGGATGAGCAGTTCTTC. As protein: CSARSSGSQDEQFF. This chain uses TRBV20-1 with TRBJ2-1; 9 bases are shared with TRBD2. This CDR3 has 14 residues. CDR1 DFQATT and CDR2 SNEGSKA come from the germline V gene (reference sequence). J gave up 8 bases and V 3 bases, and 8 bases lay outside the gene matches.

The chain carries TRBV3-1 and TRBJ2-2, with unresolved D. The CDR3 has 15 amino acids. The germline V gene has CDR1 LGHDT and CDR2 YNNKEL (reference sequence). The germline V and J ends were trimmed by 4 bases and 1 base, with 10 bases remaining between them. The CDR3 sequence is CASSPFRKNTGELFF. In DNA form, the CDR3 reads TGTGCCAGCAGCCCGTTCCGGAAGAACACCGGGGAGCTGTTTTTT.